Sequencing of this TCR beta chain was carried out in a study of blood T cell repertoires in COVID-19. Study information: PBMCs, B-cell-depleted T cells, or T cells were the source of the cDNA or gDNA that made up the material.

J lost 2 bases, V lost 8 bases, and 4 bases had no gene match. Germline values: CDR1 GTSNPN, CDR2 SVGIG (reference sequence). The CDR3 covers 12 residues. This clone was counted once. Repertoires were generated with immunoSEQ multiplex PCR, while TCRdb's copy carries only in-frame clones and drops some. The data show 350,000 to 400,000 clones, with 70% to 90% seen just once and around 3% held by the top ten. In Seattle, patients joined the study during active infection and were tracked longitudinally. The receptor comes from a woman in her thirties with COVID-19, enrolled during active disease. V gene TRBV30 combines with J gene TRBJ2-3; 7 bases agree with TRBD1. The specimen was peripheral blood. CDR3 in DNA: TGTGCCGGCAGGGGGTCCACAGATACGCAGTATTTT. It translates to CAGRGSTDTQYF.